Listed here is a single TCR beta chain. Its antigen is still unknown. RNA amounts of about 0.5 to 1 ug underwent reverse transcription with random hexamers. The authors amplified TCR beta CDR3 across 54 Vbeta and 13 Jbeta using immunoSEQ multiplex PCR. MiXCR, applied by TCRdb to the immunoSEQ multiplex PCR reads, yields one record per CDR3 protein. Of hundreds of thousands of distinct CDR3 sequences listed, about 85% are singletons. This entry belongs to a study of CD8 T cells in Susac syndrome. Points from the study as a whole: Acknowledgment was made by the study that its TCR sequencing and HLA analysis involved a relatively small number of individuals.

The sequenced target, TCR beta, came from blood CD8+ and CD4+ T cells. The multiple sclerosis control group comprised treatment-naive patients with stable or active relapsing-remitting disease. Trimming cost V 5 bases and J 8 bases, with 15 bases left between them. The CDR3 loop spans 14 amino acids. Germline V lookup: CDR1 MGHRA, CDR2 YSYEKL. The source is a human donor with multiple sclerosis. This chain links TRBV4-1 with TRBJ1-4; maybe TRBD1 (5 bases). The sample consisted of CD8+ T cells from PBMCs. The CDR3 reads CASSSGLGEEKLFF. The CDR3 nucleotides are TGCGCCAGCAGCTCAGGACTGGGGGAGGAAAAACTGTTTTTT.